The 19 T cell receptor beta chains below were found in one sample sequenced in a study of radiation and T cells in renal cell carcinoma. The time point: blood 4 weeks post-SBRT, at nephrectomy. Treatment given: 15 Gy SBRT to primary tumor, nephrectomy 4 weeks later. TCRdb's copy holds only in-frame clones and misses some; the assay was immunoSEQ multiplex PCR. Found here are 150,000 or so clones, 88% of them singletons; the top ten hold 11%. Sequenced here: blood, sampled from a patient whose treatment included radiotherapy and nephrectomy. The receptors derive from a woman between 50 and 59 years old with renal cell carcinoma.

This rearrangement joins TRBV9 to TRBJ1-4; D not resolved. Germline V gene lookup returns CDR1 SGDLS and CDR2 YYNGEE. Trimming cost V 0 bases and J 3 bases, with 9 bases left between them. The CDR3 sequence is 15 residues long. The CDR3 is CASSVVGQANEKLFF. For the CDR3, the DNA is TGTGCCAGCAGCGTAGTCGGGCAGGCTAATGAAAAACTGTTTTTT.

The genes are TRBV5-1 and TRBJ2-5; D may be TRBD1 or TRBD2 (5 bases each). Germline loops: CDR1 SGHRS, CDR2 YFSETQ. The ends were cut back, 1 base at V and 4 bases at J, with 11 bases in the middle. The CDR3 extends over 14 amino acids. The CDR3, as DNA: TGCGCCAGCAGCTTGAATGAGGGGAGAGAGACCCAGTACTTC. It codes for CASSLNEGRETQYF.

The chain couples TRBV6-1 to TRBJ1-6; 8 positions agree with TRBD1. CDR1 is MNHNS, CDR2 SASEGT, per germline. The CDR3 is 14 amino acids. J gave up 5 bases and V 9 bases, and 6 bases lay outside the gene matches. In nucleotides, the CDR3 is TGTGCCAGTATAGGGGGACAGGATAATTCACCCCTCCACTTT. Translating it yields CASIGGQDNSPLHF.

CDR3 protein: CASSAFETEAFF. The CDR3 DNA is TGTGCCAGCAGTGCCTTCGAGACTGAAGCTTTCTTT. J is TRBJ1-1 and V is TRBV6-1; no firm D call. This CDR3 region has 12 residues. Germline assignment: CDR1 MNHNS and CDR2 SASEGT. The germline V and J ends were trimmed by 4 bases and 5 bases, with 8 bases remaining between them.

The rearrangement uses TRBV6-1 and TRBJ2-7; D is possibly TRBD2 (6 bases). Germline values: CDR1 MNHNS, CDR2 SASEGT. This CDR3 has 13 amino acids. V was clipped by 6 bases and J by 7 bases, with 16 bases between them. The CDR3: CASSVAGLGEQYF. CDR3 nucleotide sequence: TGTGCCAGCAGCGTGGCGGGGTTGGGTGAGCAGTACTTC.

There are a few counts of this clone. The V call is TRBV15, the J call TRBJ1-2, with a possible D match to TRBD1 (5 bases). The CDR3 contains 15 residues. The V gene's germline CDR1 is LNHNV and CDR2 YYDKDF (reference sequence). Between the trimmed V and J ends, which lost 0 bases and 1 base, there was a span of 9 bases. The CDR3 sequence: CATSRDRVLNYGYTF. As DNA, the CDR3 is TGTGCCACCAGCAGAGACAGGGTGCTTAACTATGGCTACACCTTC.

This clone has more than one count but fewer than ten. This chain links TRBV5-4 with TRBJ1-6; 10 bases match TRBD1. J was trimmed by 8 bases and V by 4 bases; bases with no gene match: 6. This CDR3 has 15 amino acids. CDR1 and CDR2 from the germline V gene are SGHNT and YYREEE (reference sequence). The DNA of the CDR3 is TGTGCCAGCAGCAAGACCGGGACAGGGGATTCACCCCTCCACTTT. This translates into CASSKTGTGDSPLHF.

As regards this clone: At one of its ends the junction is not consistent with the germline gene, which may arise from a read error. The CDR3, as DNA: TGTGCCAGTAGTCGAGGGATGGGGACCGGGGGGCTGTTTTTT. Its protein is CASSRGMGTGGLFF. This chain links TRBV19 with TRBJ2-2, with D perhaps TRBD2 (6 bases). Germline V lookup: CDR1 LNHDA, CDR2 SQIVND (reference sequence). CDR3 length: 14 amino acids.

This clone was observed a handful of times. The rearrangement joins TRBV4-3 to TRBJ1-1, with TRBD1 as a possible D gene (5 bases). Trimming took off 1 base at V and 0 bases at J, with 6 bases between the two ends. Germline assignment: CDR1 LGHNA and CDR2 YSLEER. CDR3 length: 14 amino acids. In DNA, the CDR3 is TGCGCCAGCAGCCAAGCGACAGTGAACACTGAAGCTTTCTTT. It codes for CASSQATVNTEAFF.

V usage is TRBV19 and J usage is TRBJ2-3; D remains unclear. V was trimmed by 1 base and J by 6 bases, leaving 11 bases between them. The CDR3 is 14 amino acids. Germline CDR1 reads LNHDA; CDR2 reads SQIVND (reference sequence). CDR3: CASSIGWGSDTQYF. CDR3 sequence (DNA): TGTGCCAGTAGTATAGGCTGGGGATCGGATACGCAGTATTTT.

The J gene is TRBJ2-1, the V gene TRBV5-1; D might be TRBD2 (6 bases). Trimming stripped 0 bases from V and 7 bases from J, with 11 bases between. From germline, CDR1 is SGHRS and CDR2 YFSETQ. The CDR3 length is 14 residues. Here the CDR3 reads CASSLDVAANEQFF. The CDR3 nucleotides are TGCGCCAGCAGCTTGGATGTAGCGGCGAATGAGCAGTTCTTC.

The chain is built from TRBV7-9 and TRBJ1-2, with D unclear. CDR1 is SEHNR, CDR2 FQNEAQ, per germline (reference sequence). The V end lost 1 base, the J end lost 7 bases, and 13 bases lay between the germline ends. The CDR3 extends over 14 amino acids. CDR3 in DNA: TGTGCCAGCAGCTTAGTAGAGCTTCCAAGTGGCTACACCTTC. Translation gives CASSLVELPSGYTF.

This clone showed up just once. This chain uses TRBV4-1 with TRBJ1-4; maybe TRBD1 (5 bases). Germline CDR1 and CDR2: MGHRA and YSYEKL. The ends were cut back, 0 bases at V and 4 bases at J, with 18 bases in the middle. The CDR3 loop spans 18 amino acids. The CDR3 sequence: CASSQEIVSGLGNEKLFF. The CDR3 DNA is TGCGCCAGCAGCCAAGAAATAGTTTCGGGGCTTGGTAATGAAAAACTGTTTTTT.

This clone is a singleton in its sample. The chain carries TRBV19 and TRBJ2-1, with 11 bases lining up with TRBD1. Per the germline V gene, CDR1 is LNHDA and CDR2 is SQIVND (reference sequence). The CDR3 sequence is 15 residues long. V lost 4 bases to trimming and J lost 7 bases; unmatched junction nucleotides: 6. In DNA, the CDR3 is TGTGCCAGTAGTACACCCGGACAGGGGGCGAATGAGCAGTTCTTC. It codes for CASSTPGQGANEQFF. Together with reference TRBV19 and TRBJ2-1, the CDR3 gives the full variable domain: DGGITQSPKYLFRKEGQNVTLSCEQNLNHDAMYWYRQDPGQGLRLIYYSQIVNDFQKGDIAEGYSVSREKKESFPLTVTSAQKNPTAFYLCASSTPGQGANEQFFGPGTRLTVL.

The sample holds one count of this clone. The V call is TRBV5-8, the J call TRBJ1-4, with D perhaps matching TRBD1 (5 bases). Looked up from germline, CDR1 is SGHTS and CDR2 is YDEGEE. There are 18 residues in the CDR3. Trimming cost V 3 bases and J 1 base, with 19 bases left between them. CDR3 nucleotide sequence: TGTGCCAGCAGCTGGGCGGGGCAGGCGGAATTAACTAATGAAAAACTGTTTTTT. Translation: CASSWAGQAELTNEKLFF.

This clone has just a few counts. The chain links TRBV6-6 to TRBJ1-4, with 7 bases fitting TRBD1. CDR3 length equals 14 residues. V gave up 2 bases and J gave up 7 bases; unmatched junction bases: 4. Per germline, CDR1 MNHNY and CDR2 SVGAGI (reference sequence). CDR3 coding DNA: TGTGCCAGCAGTTACGCCCAGGGGGGTGAAAAACTGTTTTTT. Its protein product is CASSYAQGGEKLFF.

On this clone itself: Other DNA variants within this sample encode the same CDR3. The chain employs TRBV2 and TRBJ2-5; D ambiguous. The CDR3 runs to 12 residues. CDR1 is SNHLY, CDR2 FYNNEI, per germline. V lost 1 base, J lost 5 bases, and 5 bases lay in between. The CDR3, as DNA: TGTGCCAGCAGTGAAGTGGGGGAGACCCAGTACTTC. It is translated as CASSEVGETQYF.

V usage is TRBV7-9 and J usage is TRBJ2-6; D remains unclear. Trimming stripped 5 bases from V and 3 bases from J, with 11 bases between. The CDR3 is 15 residues long. CDR1 and CDR2 (germline): SEHNR, FQNEAQ (reference sequence). CDR3 nucleotide sequence: TGTGCCAGCAGCCCCAGCCACGGTGGGGCCAACGTCCTGACTTTC. Protein: CASSPSHGGANVLTF.

V and J are TRBV5-1 and TRBJ1-1, with 9 bases identical to TRBD1. V shed 4 bases and J 8 bases; nucleotides not matched to a gene: 3. CDR1 and CDR2 (germline): SGHRS, YFSETQ. This CDR3 has 12 residues. As DNA, the CDR3 is TGCGCCAGCAGCGTAGGACAGGGGGAAGCTTTCTTT. Its protein product is CASSVGQGEAFF.